Each of the 29 T cell receptor beta chains below was sequenced from the same sample in a study of cytomegalovirus exposure and HLA in healthy donors. PCR was performed using 60 Vbeta and 13 Jbeta primers. Sequencing was performed with immunoSEQ multiplex PCR; in TCRdb, only in-frame clones are kept and a portion is missing. The profile shows some 160,000 clones, roughly 75% of them singletons. The specimen sequenced was PBMCs. Receptor source: a man aged 40-50 years in good health and CMV-seronegative.

The count of this clone is one. The rearrangement uses TRBV19 and TRBJ1-4, with D tentatively TRBD1 (5 bases). CDR1 LNHDA and CDR2 SQIVND come from the germline V gene (reference sequence). CDR3 size: 16 residues. The V end was cut by 7 bases, the J end by 5 bases, with 20 bases between. DNA for the CDR3: TGTGCCAGTACCCAGCCCCGGGGGGGGAAAAATGAAAAACTGTTTTTT. Protein sequence: CASTQPRGGKNEKLFF.

The chain has TRBV30 and TRBJ2-7, with a weak D call TRBD1 (5 bases). The CDR3 runs to 13 residues. The V end was cut by 5 bases, the J end by 3 bases, with 14 bases between. CDR1 and CDR2 from the germline V gene are GTSNPN and SVGIG (reference sequence). The CDR3 loop reads CAWGVGQGYEQYF. DNA of the CDR3: TGTGCCTGGGGGGTCGGGCAGGGCTACGAGCAGTACTTC.

This clone was observed a few times. The CDR3 DNA sequence: TGTGCCAGCAGCGTAGAAGGGACAGGGGCTTGGGGTGAAAAACTGTTTTTT. Residues: CASSVEGTGAWGEKLFF. This chain joins TRBV9 and TRBJ1-4; 10 bases match TRBD1. Unmatched junction bases numbered 9, after V lost 0 bases and J lost 7 bases. The CDR3 length is 17 residues. Germline CDR1 and CDR2: SGDLS and YYNGEE.

V and J are TRBV11-2 and TRBJ2-7; D perhaps matches TRBD1 (6 bases). The CDR3 has 16 residues. The germline V and J ends were trimmed by 6 bases and 6 bases, with 24 bases remaining between them. Germline CDR1 SGHAT, CDR2 FQNNGV. For the CDR3, the DNA is TGTGCCAGCAGTTCCCAGGGGACCCCTATAACGAGCGAGCAGTACTTC. It is translated as CASSSQGTPITSEQYF. The complete variable domain, with remaining parts taken from reference TRBV11-2 and TRBJ2-7, reads EAGVAQSPRYKIIEKRQSVAFWCNPISGHATLYWYQQILGQGPKLLIQFQNNGVVDDSQLPKDRFSAERLKGVDSTLKIQPAKLEDSAVYLCASSSQGTPITSEQYFGPGTRLTVT.

The gene calls are TRBV9 and TRBJ1-4; 10 nucleotides match TRBD1. The germline V gene encodes CDR1 SGDLS and CDR2 YYNGEE. CDR3 size: 16 residues. V lost 3 bases and J lost 8; bases outside the gene matches: 10. Here the CDR3 reads CASSGGQGRNREKLFF. In DNA, the CDR3 is TGTGCCAGCAGCGGGGGACAGGGGCGAAATCGGGAAAAACTGTTTTTT.

In its sample, this clone was seen once. The chain joins TRBV2 to TRBJ2-7, with D maybe TRBD2 (6 bases). There are 16 residues in the CDR3. V was shortened by 5 bases and J by 1 base, with 18 bases between the two germline ends. Germline V gives CDR1 SNHLY, CDR2 FYNNEI. CDR3 DNA: TGTGCCAGCAGTAAAGGGTTGAGCGGGTTTTCCTACGAGCAGTACTTC. Protein: CASSKGLSGFSYEQYF. Filled out from reference TRBV2 and TRBJ2-7, the complete variable domain reads EPEVTQTPSHQVTQMGQEVILRCVPISNHLYFYWYRQILGQKVEFLVSFYNNEISEKSEIFDDQFSVERPDGSNFTLKIRSTKLEDSAMYFCASSKGLSGFSYEQYFGPGTRLTVT.

This sequence joins TRBV14 and TRBJ1-2, with D possibly being TRBD1 (6 bases). Per germline, CDR1 SGHDN and CDR2 FVKESK. With 0 bases removed from V and 1 base from J, the gap between germline ends came to 9 bases. The CDR3 contains 15 residues. CDR3 nucleotides: TGTGCCAGCAGCCAAGATCGAGGGGGTAACTATGGCTACACCTTC. Translation gives CASSQDRGGNYGYTF.

V gene TRBV6-1 combines with J gene TRBJ1-2; a possible D gene is TRBD1 (5 bases). CDR1 and CDR2 (germline): MNHNS, SASEGT. The V and J ends lost 6 bases and 4 bases respectively, with 12 bases between them. This CDR3 is built from 13 residues. The CDR3 region is CASRTRGSYGYTF. The CDR3 DNA is TGTGCCAGCAGGACGCGGGGGAGCTATGGCTACACCTTC.

The chain has TRBV4-3 and TRBJ2-5; 7 bases match TRBD1. V trimming: 4 bases; J trimming: 5 bases; junction bases outside the gene matches: 10. The CDR3 length is 15 residues. Germline CDR1 LGHNA, CDR2 YSLEER. This CDR3 reads CASSLLGGESETQYF. DNA of the CDR3: TGCGCCAGCAGCCTTCTAGGGGGCGAGTCCGAGACCCAGTACTTC.

This chain joins TRBV19 and TRBJ1-1; no clear D. Trimming shortened V by 7 bases and J by 4 bases, and 16 bases separated the two germline ends. The germline CDR1 and CDR2 sequences are LNHDA and SQIVND (reference sequence). This CDR3 contains 14 residues. The CDR3 DNA reads TGTGCCAGTATAGGAGGAAAAGGGTCCACTGAAGCTTTCTTT. Its translation: CASIGGKGSTEAFF.

The rearrangement joins TRBV18 to TRBJ1-4; TRBD1 aligns across 7 bases. The CDR3 sequence is 14 residues long. Per the germline V gene, CDR1 is KGHSH and CDR2 is LQKENI. V dropped 2 bases and J dropped 8; count of bases not matched to a gene: 5. CDR3 coding DNA: TGTGCCAGCTCACCAACAGGGGCAAGCGAAAAACTGTTTTTT. Protein product: CASSPTGASEKLFF. The whole variable domain, remainder taken from reference TRBV18 and TRBJ1-4, is NAGVMQNPRHLVRRRGQEARLRCSPMKGHSHVYWYRQLPEEGLKFMVYLQKENIIDESGMPKERFSAEFPKEGPSILRIQQVVRGDSAAYFCASSPTGASEKLFFGSGTQLSVL.

The V call is TRBV29-1, the J call TRBJ2-4; 10 nucleotides align to TRBD1. Germline CDR1 reads SQVTM; CDR2 reads ANQGSEA. With V trimmed by 7 bases and J by 9 bases, 9 bases remained unmatched. CDR3 length: 13 residues. CDR3 nucleotide sequence: TGCAGCGCCCGATCGGGACAGGGGACCATTCAGTACTTC. This encodes CSARSGQGTIQYF.

V and J are TRBV7-2 and TRBJ2-1; 9 bases match TRBD1. Germline loops: CDR1 SGHTA, CDR2 FQGNSA. This CDR3 is 15 amino acids long. Trimming removed 5 bases from V and 5 bases from J; junction bases left unmatched: 7. The CDR3 region is CASSKGQGKNNEQFF. The CDR3 nucleotides are TGTGCCAGCAGCAAAGGACAGGGGAAGAACAATGAGCAGTTCTTC.

The chain employs TRBV18 and TRBJ1-2; TRBD1 might be the D (6 bases). The CDR3 extends over 13 amino acids. Germline V lookup: CDR1 KGHSH, CDR2 LQKENI. V dropped 5 bases and J dropped 7 bases, with 14 bases sitting between them. DNA for the CDR3: TGTGCCAGCTCAGGGGGGGCGCAGCGTGGCTACACCTTC. Encoded protein: CASSGGAQRGYTF.

CDR3 coding DNA: TGTGCCATCAGTGAATCCGTACAAGAGACCCAGTACTTC. Translated: CAISESVQETQYF. This chain connects TRBV10-3 to TRBJ2-5; D gene unclear. This CDR3 has 13 amino acids. Per the germline V gene, CDR1 is ENHRY and CDR2 is SYGVKD. V lost 3 bases to trimming and J lost 2 bases, with 7 bases between them.

The chain's CDR3 is CASSGGTVGTWNEQFF. As DNA, the CDR3 is TGTGCCAGCAGTGGGGGGACAGTCGGAACGTGGAATGAGCAGTTCTTC. The chain joins TRBV6-1 to TRBJ2-1, with TRBD1 identical over 7 bases. Germline V lookup: CDR1 MNHNS, CDR2 SASEGT. V shed 4 bases and J 7 bases; nucleotides not matched to a gene: 13. The CDR3 totals 16 residues.

This clone was seen only a few times. This sequence joins TRBV4-3 and TRBJ1-1; TRBD1 agrees at 7 bases. Trimming at V came to 1 base and at J to 3 bases, leaving 2 bases not matched to a gene. This CDR3 has 14 residues. The germline CDR1 and CDR2 sequences are LGHNA and YSLEER. CDR3 loop: CASSQGQGDTEAFF. The CDR3 region has the DNA TGCGCCAGCAGCCAAGGGCAGGGGGACACTGAAGCTTTCTTT.

This rearrangement joins TRBV6-6 to TRBJ1-4; the D gene is possibly TRBD1 (6 bases). CDR1 MNHNY and CDR2 SVGAGI come from the germline V gene (reference sequence). Trimming stripped 2 bases from V and 11 bases from J, with 18 bases between. This CDR3 spans 15 amino acids. Written as DNA, the CDR3 is TGTGCCAGCAGTTACCCACGGACAGCCCAACCGAAACTGTTTTTT. This gives the protein CASSYPRTAQPKLFF.

The V and J genes are TRBV6-5 and TRBJ1-3; TRBD1 is a possible D gene (5 bases). V was shortened by 2 bases and J by 4 bases, with 9 bases between the two germline ends. This CDR3 has 14 residues. CDR1 and CDR2 (germline): MNHEY, SVGAGI. The CDR3 loop reads CASSYRGGGNTIYF. The CDR3 coding sequence is TGTGCCAGCAGTTACAGGGGAGGCGGAAACACCATATATTTT.

The V call is TRBV11-1, the J call TRBJ2-2; a possible D gene is TRBD2 (6 bases). The ends were cut back, 5 bases at V and 4 bases at J, with 11 bases in the middle. The CDR3 spans 14 residues. Germline V CDR1 and CDR2: SGHAT, FQDESV (reference sequence). Written as DNA, the CDR3 is TGTGCCAGCAGCCGCGGGGCGGGCACCGGGGAGCTGTTTTTT. Protein sequence: CASSRGAGTGELFF.

This rearrangement joins TRBV29-1 to TRBJ1-2; D call uncertain. The germline V and J ends were trimmed by 1 base and 2 bases, with 8 bases remaining between them. The CDR3 is 13 amino acids. Germline V gene lookup returns CDR1 SQVTM and CDR2 ANQGSEA. This CDR3 reads CSVEVRENYGYTF. DNA for the CDR3: TGCAGCGTTGAAGTTCGGGAGAACTATGGCTACACCTTC. The whole variable domain, filled in from reference TRBV29-1 and TRBJ1-2, reads SAVISQKPSRDICQRGTSLTIQCQVDSQVTMMFWYRQQPGQSLTLIATANQGSEATYESGFVIDKFPISRPNLTFSTLTVSNMSPEDSSIYLCSVEVRENYGYTFGSGTRLTVV.

The chain recombines TRBV7-2 with TRBJ2-5; D call uncertain. V was clipped by 5 bases and J by 2 bases, with 12 bases between them. This CDR3 has 14 residues. Germline assignment: CDR1 SGHTA and CDR2 FQGNSA. CDR3 loop: CASSAPGSQETQYF. CDR3 bases: TGTGCCAGCAGCGCCCCGGGTAGTCAAGAGACCCAGTACTTC. The full variable domain, its missing parts supplied by reference TRBV7-2 and TRBJ2-5, is GAGVSQSPSNKVTEKGKDVELRCDPISGHTALYWYRQSLGQGLEFLIYFQGNSAPDKSGLPSDRFSAERTGGSVSTLTIQRTQQEDSAVYLCASSAPGSQETQYFGPGTRLLVL.

The chain uses TRBV5-4 and TRBJ2-5; D is undetermined. Germline CDR1 and CDR2: SGHNT and YYREEE (reference sequence). Trimming removed 2 bases at V and 2 bases at J, with 7 bases between. The CDR3 contains 13 residues. CDR3 amino acids: CASSLTYQETQYF. CDR3 DNA sequence: TGTGCCAGCAGCTTAACATATCAAGAGACCCAGTACTTC. Drawing the rest from reference TRBV5-4 and TRBJ2-5, the complete variable domain is ETGVTQSPTHLIKTRGQQVTLRCSSQSGHNTVSWYQQALGQGPQFIFQYYREEENGRGNFPPRFSGLQFPNYSSELNVNALELDDSALYLCASSLTYQETQYFGPGTRLLVL.

The chain carries TRBV6-5 and TRBJ2-1, with D maybe TRBD1 (5 bases). This CDR3 contains 14 residues. Germline V lookup: CDR1 MNHEY, CDR2 SVGAGI. V lost 2 bases and J 3 bases, leaving 8 bases between the germline ends. CDR3 in DNA: TGTGCCAGCAGTTACAAGGGGCACTACAATGAGCAGTTCTTC. Its protein is CASSYKGHYNEQFF.

This chain uses TRBV4-1 with TRBJ2-2; TRBD2 aligns across 10 bases. Unmatched junction bases numbered 0, after V lost 2 bases and J lost 3 bases. Germline CDR1 MGHRA, CDR2 YSYEKL. This CDR3 region has 15 residues. The CDR3 reads CASSQLAGDTGELFF. The CDR3 DNA reads TGCGCCAGCAGCCAACTAGCGGGAGACACCGGGGAGCTGTTTTTT.

The chain uses TRBV11-3 and TRBJ2-2; TRBD1 aligns across 9 bases. The CDR3 runs 16 residues. The germline V gene has CDR1 SGHNT and CDR2 YENEEA. Trimming removed 5 bases from V and 9 bases from J; junction bases left unmatched: 13. The CDR3 DNA follows: TGTGCCAGCAGCAATACAGGGGGCGTAAAGTCCAGGGAGCTGTTTTTT. This sequence encodes CASSNTGGVKSRELFF.

The rearrangement uses TRBV5-4 and TRBJ1-3; 8 bases match TRBD1. V trimming: 4 bases; J trimming: 4 bases; junction bases outside the gene matches: 7. Per the germline V gene, CDR1 is SGHNT and CDR2 is YYREEE (reference sequence). The CDR3 is made up of 15 amino acids. In DNA, the CDR3 is TGTGCCAGCAGCCCCCAGGGGGCTTCGGGAAACACCATATATTTT. This sequence encodes CASSPQGASGNTIYF.

The chain is built from TRBV7-3 and TRBJ2-1, with a weak D call TRBD1 (5 bases). The ends were cut back, 1 base at V and 15 bases at J, with 13 bases in the middle. From germline, CDR1 is SGHTA and CDR2 FQGTGA. This CDR3 spans 12 amino acids. CDR3 residues: CASSLRGQGTFF. In DNA form, the CDR3 reads TGTGCCAGCAGCTTAAGGGGTCAGGGAACGTTCTTC.

This clone was seen only once. The chain recombines TRBV19 with TRBJ1-5, with TRBD1 identical over 9 bases. Germline CDR1 LNHDA, CDR2 SQIVND (reference sequence). The CDR3 runs to 14 residues. Trimming at V came to 10 bases and at J to 2 bases, leaving 6 bases not matched to a gene. The CDR3 DNA is TGTGCCACATGGACAGGGGAGGGCAATCAGCCCCAGCATTTT. This translates into CATWTGEGNQPQHF.